This T cell receptor beta chain was identified during a study of cytomegalovirus exposure and HLA in healthy donors. Whole-study findings and limits: Exclusion applied to some V segments, including TRBV6-2 and TRBV6-3, as they were indistinguishable.

Both 60 Vbeta primers and 13 Jbeta primers went into the PCR. Using immunoSEQ multiplex PCR, the repertoire was profiled, and TCRdb retains in-frame clones only, with some absent. The data hold fewer than 300,000 clones, with 70% to 90% observed a single time. V was clipped by 3 bases and J by 0 bases; unmatched bases: 3. This CDR3 spans 15 amino acids. CDR1 and CDR2 (germline): SNHLY, FYNNEI. Comments on this clone: Its antigen is not known.

The material sequenced was PBMCs. The rearrangement uses TRBV2 and TRBJ1-1, with 8 bases identical to TRBD1. The sequence was obtained from a man aged 35-49 years in good health and CMV-seropositive. CDR3 in DNA: TGTGCCAGCAGTGACCAGGGGGCCATGAACACTGAAGCTTTCTTT. Its translation: CASSDQGAMNTEAFF.